A single sample is the source of the 14 T cell receptor beta chains below, sequenced in a study of blood T cell repertoires in COVID-19. Using immunoSEQ multiplex PCR, the repertoire was profiled, and TCRdb retains in-frame clones only, with some absent. The sample yields about 80,000 clones, over 80% seen once. The material sequenced was peripheral blood. Receptor source: a human donor in a cohort sampled during active COVID-19.

The V and J genes are TRBV3-1 (or the pseudogene TRBV3-2) and TRBJ1-1; D not resolved. Trimming took off 1 base at V and 7 bases at J, with 7 bases between the two ends. Germline values: CDR1 LGHDT, CDR2 YNNKEL (reference sequence). The CDR3 sequence is 12 residues long. This chain's CDR3 is CASSQVRSEAFF. DNA of the CDR3: TGTGCCAGCAGCCAAGTCCGGAGTGAAGCTTTCTTT.

The chain joins TRBV10-2 to TRBJ1-2, with a weak D call TRBD1 (6 bases). The V gene's germline CDR1 is WSHSY and CDR2 SAAADI. The V end was cut by 3 bases, the J end by 2 bases, with 10 bases between. The CDR3 sequence is 14 residues long. This CDR3 reads CASSEGTNNYGYTF. Written as DNA, the CDR3 is TGCGCCAGCAGTGAAGGGACAAACAACTATGGCTACACCTTC.

CDR3 sequence reads: CASSLEGIDQPQHF. The CDR3 DNA reads TGCGCCAGCAGCTTGGAGGGGATTGATCAGCCCCAGCATTTT. V gene TRBV5-1 combines with J gene TRBJ1-5; the D gene is possibly TRBD1 (5 bases). The CDR3 covers 14 residues. V was trimmed by 0 bases and J by 5 bases, leaving 9 bases between them. CDR1 and CDR2 (germline): SGHRS, YFSETQ.

The V and J genes are TRBV2 and TRBJ2-3; TRBD2 matches 12 bases. CDR3 size: 16 residues. The germline CDR1 and CDR2 sequences are SNHLY and FYNNEI. With V trimmed by 5 bases and J by 4 bases, 7 bases remained unmatched. CDR3 loop: CASSLTSGGPSDTQYF. Written as DNA, the CDR3 is TGTGCCAGCAGTCTCACTAGCGGGGGGCCATCAGATACGCAGTATTTT.

The genes are TRBV7-6 and TRBJ2-3; 10 bases align to TRBD1. The V and J ends lost 1 base and 6 bases, in that order; junction bases with no gene match: 4. CDR3 length: 15 amino acids. CDR1 is SGHVS, CDR2 FNYEAQ, per germline. The CDR3 DNA reads TGTGCCAGCAGCTTAGGGGGACAGGGGAGGGATACGCAGTATTTT. As protein: CASSLGGQGRDTQYF. Combining the CDR3 with reference TRBV7-6 and TRBJ2-3 gives the whole variable domain GAGVSQSPRYKVTKRGQDVALRCDPISGHVSLYWYRQALGQGPEFLTYFNYEAQQDKSGLPNDRFSAERPEGSISTLTIQRTEQRDSAMYRCASSLGGQGRDTQYFGPGTRLTVL.

This clone appeared once. The gene calls are TRBV5-1 and TRBJ2-5; 11 nucleotides line up with TRBD2. Looked up from germline, CDR1 is SGHRS and CDR2 is YFSETQ. Trimming removed 5 bases from V and 4 bases from J; junction bases left unmatched: 19. CDR3 size: 19 residues. This CDR3 is CASSLSSGGAIKNPETQYF. The CDR3 nucleotides are TGCGCCAGCAGTTTGAGTAGCGGGGGGGCGATCAAAAACCCAGAGACCCAGTACTTC.

V gene TRBV5-4 combines with J gene TRBJ2-1, with D maybe TRBD1 (5 bases). In germline, CDR1 is SGHNT, CDR2 YYREEE (reference sequence). The CDR3 has 14 residues. Trimming removed 0 bases from V and 4 bases from J, with 8 bases in between. For the CDR3, the DNA is TGTGCCAGCAGCTTGGTTCAGGGTTACAATGAGCAGTTCTTC. It encodes CASSLVQGYNEQFF.

The rearrangement uses TRBV5-1 and TRBJ2-5; D not certain. The CDR3 sequence is 13 residues long. Germline-derived CDR1 and CDR2 are SGHRS and YFSETQ. V lost 2 bases, J lost 2 bases, and 7 bases lay in between. CDR3 residues: CASSFREQETQYF. The CDR3 DNA reads as TGCGCCAGCAGCTTCCGAGAACAAGAGACCCAGTACTTC.

This chain links TRBV12-3 or TRBV12-4 with TRBJ1-2; 7 bases agree with TRBD1. Trimming cost V 6 bases and J 4 bases; bases outside gene matches: 5. The CDR3 sequence is 13 residues long. CDR3 in amino acids: CASRISGGYGYTF. In nucleotides, the CDR3 is TGTGCCAGCAGGATCTCAGGGGGCTATGGCTACACCTTC.

The genes are TRBV6-4 and TRBJ2-7; D possibly corresponds to TRBD1 (5 bases). V was shortened by 4 bases and J by 2 bases, with 15 bases between the two germline ends. Germline CDR1 reads MRHNA; CDR2 reads SNTAGT. The CDR3 spans 15 residues. The CDR3 DNA follows: TGTGCCAGCAGTGGGGCGCAGGGCCGACCCTACGAGCAGTACTTC. Translating gives CASSGAQGRPYEQYF.

The chain has TRBV28 and TRBJ2-5, with 13 positions matching TRBD2. Unmatched junction bases numbered 9, after V lost 6 bases and J lost 5 bases. The CDR3 extends over 16 amino acids. CDR1 is MDHEN and CDR2 is SYDVKM in the germline V gene. In DNA form, the CDR3 reads TGTGCCAGCAGCCGCGGACTAGCGGGAGACCGGGAGACCCAGTACTTC. It encodes CASSRGLAGDRETQYF.

The V and J genes are TRBV30 and TRBJ1-4; 8 nucleotides line up with TRBD1. V dropped 4 bases and J dropped 11; count of bases not matched to a gene: 9. Germline CDR1 GTSNPN, CDR2 SVGIG (reference sequence). The CDR3 sequence is 13 residues long. The CDR3 nucleotides read TGTGCCTGGATGGGGACAGGAGGGATTAAACTGTTTTTT. As protein: CAWMGTGGIKLFF.

The sample holds many counts of this clone. This chain connects TRBV19 to TRBJ2-7; 9 bases match TRBD1. J lost 4 bases, V lost 5 bases, and 6 bases had no gene match. The CDR3 totals 14 residues. The germline V gene encodes CDR1 LNHDA and CDR2 SQIVND (reference sequence). CDR3 loop: CASSPSGTGYEQYF. The CDR3 DNA sequence: TGTGCCAGTAGTCCGTCCGGGACAGGGTACGAGCAGTACTTC.

The CDR3 DNA follows: TGTGCCACCAGTGCCCAGGGACAGCGGAACACTGAAGCTTTCTTT. Translation gives CATSAQGQRNTEAFF. The chain uses TRBV24-1 and TRBJ1-1; 7 bases match TRBD1. CDR1 is KGHDR and CDR2 is SFDVKD in the germline V gene. This CDR3 has 15 amino acids. With 5 bases clipped from V and 1 base from J, the junction kept 6 bases outside the gene matches.